The rows below give T cell receptor beta chains drawn from one sample of a study of T cell responses to AZD1222 COVID-19 vaccine. TCRdb's copy holds only in-frame clones and misses some; the assay was immunoSEQ multiplex PCR. The sample includes 90,000 to 110,000 clones, around 90% of them seen just once. The sample was peripheral blood, taken on day 0 of MenACWY control vaccination. The receptors derive from an adult in good health. Each CDR3 is given with its conserved first and last residue. The order of the fields is V gene, clone size, J gene, D gene, CDR3 protein, CDR3 DNA. A D gene is named only where the DNA matches it firmly. Part of the rows lack a size; the others show once, few, many or a class for expanded clones.

>TRBV6-2/TRBV6-3|.|TRBJ2-1|.
CASTPREGGRPGVF
TGTGCCAGCACCCCGAGAGAGGGGGGCCGCCCTGGTGTCTTC
>TRBV28|.|TRBJ2-7|TRBD1
CASSLGQGARYEQYF
TGTGCCAGCAGTTTAGGACAGGGGGCGAGATACGAGCAGTACTTC
>TRBV6-2/TRBV6-3|.|TRBJ1-5|.
CASSYGAGAQPQHF
TGTGCCAGCAGTTACGGGGCAGGGGCCCAGCCCCAGCATTTT
>TRBV11-2|.|TRBJ2-7|.
CASSFSSGLYEQYF
TGTGCCAGCAGCTTTTCAAGCGGGCTGTACGAGCAGTACTTC
>TRBV30|.|TRBJ2-5|TRBD2
CAWSVLGGETQYF
TGTGCCTGGAGTGTATTGGGGGGGGAGACCCAGTACTTC
>TRBV5-1|.|TRBJ2-5|.
CASSLVGGETQYF
TGCGCCAGCAGCTTGGTAGGAGGTGAGACCCAGTACTTC
>TRBV7-9|.|TRBJ2-1|TRBD2
CAPLELAGRYNEQFF
TGTGCCCCCTTAGAGCTAGCGGGCCGCTACAATGAGCAGTTCTTC
>TRBV6-6|few|TRBJ2-1|TRBD2
CASSRSSGGNYNEQFF
TGTGCCAGCAGTCGAAGTAGCGGGGGGAACTACAATGAGCAGTTCTTC
>TRBV15|.|TRBJ1-1|TRBD1
CATRGGGSGHMSEAFF
TGTGCCACCAGGGGAGGGGGCTCGGGACACATGTCTGAAGCTTTCTTT
>TRBV19|few|TRBJ2-3|TRBD1
CASTAGTGGHTQYF
TGTGCCAGTACCGCCGGGACAGGAGGACATACGCAGTATTTT
>TRBV5-4|many|TRBJ1-1|.
CASSLQAGSEAFF
TGTGCCAGCAGCCTGCAGGCGGGGTCGGAAGCTTTCTTT
>TRBV5-6|.|TRBJ1-1|TRBD1
CASSLGTGQGQAFF
TGTGCCAGCAGCTTGGGTACGGGACAGGGGCAAGCTTTCTTT
>TRBV2|.|TRBJ1-1|.
CASTYGRANTEAFF
TGTGCCAGCACATACGGGAGAGCTAACACTGAAGCTTTCTTT
>TRBV2|.|TRBJ2-7|.
CASSEEAALSSYEQYF
TGTGCCAGCAGTGAAGAGGCGGCACTGAGCTCCTACGAGCAGTACTTC
>TRBV19|few|TRBJ2-7|TRBD2
CASSDTSGVSYEQYF
TGTGCCAGTAGTGACACTAGCGGGGTCTCCTACGAGCAGTACTTC
>TRBV25-1|.|TRBJ2-2|TRBD1
CASSVTGTGHTGELFF
TGTGCCAGCAGTGTTACCGGGACAGGGCACACCGGGGAGCTGTTTTTT
>TRBV28|.|TRBJ1-5|.
CASNPVFGSGSQPQHF
TGTGCCAGCAACCCAGTGTTTGGCAGTGGGAGTCAGCCCCAGCATTTT
>TRBV12-3/TRBV12-4|.|TRBJ1-3|.
CASRAFGNTIYF
TGTGCCAGCAGGGCTTTTGGAAACACCATATATTTT
>TRBV9|.|TRBJ1-3|.
CASSVTWTGAGNTIYF
TGTGCCAGCAGCGTAACTTGGACCGGAGCTGGAAACACCATATATTTT
>TRBV7-3|.|TRBJ1-1|TRBD1
CASSSNPGQGVGEAFF
TGTGCCAGCAGCTCTAACCCCGGACAGGGGGTAGGTGAAGCTTTCTTT
>TRBV27|.|TRBJ2-7|TRBD1
CASSLYGTGYYEQYF
TGTGCCAGCAGTTTATATGGGACAGGCTACTACGAGCAGTACTTC
>TRBV9|.|TRBJ2-2|.
CASSVGQESTGELFF
TGTGCCAGCAGCGTAGGGCAGGAGAGCACCGGGGAGCTGTTTTTT
>TRBV5-1|.|TRBJ2-1|.
CASSLAPGNEQFF
TGCGCCAGCAGCTTGGCCCCGGGCAATGAGCAGTTCTTC
>TRBV30|.|TRBJ1-1|.
CAWSVQGRAEAFF
TGTGCCTGGAGTGTACAGGGAAGGGCCGAAGCTTTCTTT
>TRBV4-3|few|TRBJ2-7|TRBD1
CASSVHLPGQGVEQYF
TGCGCCAGCAGCGTCCACCTTCCGGGACAGGGCGTAGAGCAGTACTTC
>TRBV30|once|TRBJ1-6|.
CAWSVQDNSPLHF
TGTGCCTGGAGTGTACAGGATAATTCACCCCTCCACTTT
>TRBV11-2|few|TRBJ2-2|TRBD1
CASSYRPTGQGNTGELFF
TGTGCCAGCAGCTACCGACCCACGGGACAGGGGAACACCGGGGAGCTGTTTTTT
>TRBV29-1|.|TRBJ1-2|.
CSVDVQAPEGYTF
TGCAGCGTTGATGTTCAGGCCCCAGAAGGCTACACCTTC
>TRBV21-1|few|TRBJ1-5|.
CASSKGTAGRVLEPQHF
TGTGCCAGCAGCAAAGGCACGGCAGGCCGAGTTTTGGAGCCCCAGCATTTT
>TRBV11-2|.|TRBJ1-5|.
CASSLGAGSNQPQHF
TGTGCCAGCAGCCTGGGGGCGGGTAGCAATCAGCCCCAGCATTTT
>TRBV27|.|TRBJ1-6|.
CASSARGRNSPLHF
TGTGCCAGCAGTGCGCGGGGGAGAAATTCACCCCTCCACTTT
>TRBV21-1|.|TRBJ1-3|.
CASSSLTGTGNTIYF
TGTGCCAGCAGCAGCTTAACAGGGACTGGAAACACCATATATTTT
>TRBV27|.|TRBJ1-4|.
CASSFWSNEKLFF
TGTGCCAGCAGTTTCTGGTCTAATGAAAAACTGTTTTTT
>TRBV6-5|once|TRBJ1-3|TRBD1
CASSFSGQVGSDIYF
TGTGCCAGCAGTTTCTCGGGACAGGTCGGTTCCGACATATATTTT
>TRBV2|.|TRBJ2-1|TRBD2
CAGQREYTNEQFF
TGTGCCGGTCAGCGGGAATATACGAATGAGCAGTTCTTC
>TRBV19|.|TRBJ1-5|TRBD1
CASSRGTGSYQPQHF
TGTGCCAGTAGTAGGGGGACAGGGTCATATCAGCCCCAGCATTTT
>TRBV19|.|TRBJ1-1|.
CASEAGKAFF
TGTGCCAGTGAGGCGGGGAAAGCTTTCTTT
>TRBV4-2|.|TRBJ1-5|TRBD1
CASSQDGTGASNQPQHF
TGTGCCAGCAGCCAAGATGGGACAGGGGCAAGCAATCAGCCCCAGCATTTT
>TRBV19|.|TRBJ1-5|.
CASSIDRVQPQHF
TGTGCCAGTAGTATAGATAGGGTGCAGCCCCAGCATTTT
>TRBV29-1|.|TRBJ1-3|.
CSVGAASGNTIYF
TGCAGCGTTGGGGCCGCCTCTGGAAACACCATATATTTT
>TRBV3-1/TRBV3-2|.|TRBJ2-3|.
CASSQGALRPYF
TGTGCCAGCAGCCAGGGGGCGCTAAGGCCGTATTTT
>TRBV6-5|once|TRBJ1-1|.
CASSRGAPSNTEAFF
TGTGCCAGCAGTAGAGGGGCACCATCGAACACTGAAGCTTTCTTT
>TRBV27|.|TRBJ2-1|TRBD1
CASTAGGPYNEQFF
TGTGCCAGCACGGCAGGGGGCCCCTACAATGAGCAGTTCTTC
>TRBV6-5|.|TRBJ1-1|.
CASSYSKGGPATEAFF
TGTGCCAGCAGTTACTCAAAGGGGGGGCCCGCCACTGAAGCTTTCTTT
>TRBV7-9|.|TRBJ2-7|.
CASSLAPDTLYEQYF
TGTGCCAGCAGCTTAGCGCCGGACACCCTCTACGAGCAGTACTTC
>TRBV18|once|TRBJ1-4|.
CASSSSDTEGKLFF
TGTGCCAGCTCATCATCGGACACGGAGGGAAAACTGTTTTTT
>TRBV2|.|TRBJ2-1|TRBD2
CASRGGVSSYNEQFF
TGTGCCAGCAGGGGGGGGGTCAGCTCCTACAATGAGCAGTTCTTC
>TRBV7-2|.|TRBJ2-7|TRBD1
CASSLAAGQESYEQYF
TGTGCCAGCAGCTTAGCGGCCGGACAGGAAAGCTACGAGCAGTACTTC
>TRBV28|.|TRBJ1-1|.
CASSSHGAPWGTEAFF
TGTGCCAGCAGTTCCCATGGGGCCCCCTGGGGAACTGAAGCTTTCTTT
>TRBV7-2|.|TRBJ1-3|TRBD1
CASSPTDRGLSGNTIYF
TGTGCCAGCAGCCCCACGGACAGGGGGCTTTCTGGAAACACCATATATTTT
>TRBV20-1|few|TRBJ2-5|.
CSARQETQYF
TGCAGTGCTAGGCAAGAGACCCAGTACTTC